Detailed here is one T cell receptor beta chain. This specimen belongs to a study of OX40 agonist ivuxolimab in advanced cancers. Turning to the study itself: The treatment was a fully human IgG2 OX40 agonist, ivuxolimab.

The CDR3 extends over 13 amino acids. The germline CDR1 and CDR2 sequences are SGDLS and YYNGEE. The V gene lost 3 bases and the J gene lost 4 bases, with 10 bases spanning the gap. This table comes from immunoSEQ multiplex PCR, and its TCRdb copy is limited to in-frame clones, with some not included. The sample lists about 79,000 clones, 84% occurring once. This chain links TRBV9 with TRBJ1-2; D uncertain. Here the sequenced sample was CD4+ or CD8+ T cells sorted from blood, taken in a trial of the OX40 agonist ivuxolimab. The origin of this receptor is an adult with an advanced solid tumor such as melanoma, head and neck, liver or kidney cancer. This CDR3 reads CASSDHTVYGYTF. The CDR3, as DNA: TGTGCCAGCAGCGACCACACGGTCTATGGCTACACCTTC. The whole variable domain, filled in from reference TRBV9 and TRBJ1-2, reads DSGVTQTPKHLITATGQRVTLRCSPRSGDLSVYWYQQSLDQGLQFLIQYYNGEERAKGNILERFSAQQFPDLHSELNLSSLELGDSALYFCASSDHTVYGYTFGSGTRLTVV.